This entry lists 23 T cell receptor beta chains sequenced from one sample in a study of CD8+ T cells in alopecia areata (dated by TCRdb to 2016 to 2019). What the time point label conveys for this sample: roughly 24 weeks on oral tofacitinib. This sample's treatment or condition label indicates: oral pan-JAK inhibitor, 5-10 mg twice daily. Library prep was done by the immunoSEQ multiplex PCR assay. To provide template for TCR sequencing, every sample had RNA extracted and reverse transcribed into cDNA. Imported from immuneACCESS, the table was reduced by TCRdb to in-frame sequences with V and J called. These copies leave out some clones; in studies compared against another copy, an unresolved V gene accounts for under half, and the cause of the remainder is not known. The sample includes under 200,000 clones, with 60% to 75% observed a single time. Clones ranked in the top ten supply approximately 14% of the sample.

The input for sequencing was CD4+ T cells sorted from blood, taken at week 24, from a patient treated with tofacitinib. Receptors were obtained from a human donor with alopecia areata.

The CDR3 loop is CASSQGQTNQPQHF. The CDR3 DNA reads as TGTGCCAGCAGCCAAGGACAGACCAATCAGCCCCAGCATTTT. The chain joins TRBV4-2 to TRBJ1-5, with a possible D match to TRBD1 (5 bases). The ends were cut back, 1 base at V and 3 bases at J, with 7 bases in the middle. The CDR3 totals 14 residues. The germline V gene encodes CDR1 LGHNA and CDR2 YNFKEQ.

The genes are TRBV5-1 and TRBJ1-1; D may be TRBD1 (5 bases). The CDR3 extends over 14 amino acids. V was pared by 9 bases and J by 0 bases, with 15 bases between. The germline V gene encodes CDR1 SGHRS and CDR2 YFSETQ. CDR3 sequence reads: CATSRDGMNTEAFF. The CDR3 bases are TGCGCCACCTCGAGGGACGGGATGAACACTGAAGCTTTCTTT.

The chain employs TRBV29-1 and TRBJ2-7; no clear D. The CDR3 contains 12 residues. From germline, CDR1 is SQVTM and CDR2 ANQGSEA. The V end lost 0 bases, the J end lost 2 bases, and 5 bases lay between the germline ends. The chain's CDR3 is CSVEDRAYEQYF. CDR3 coding DNA: TGCAGCGTTGAAGATCGGGCCTACGAGCAGTACTTC.

This clone showed up just once. The V gene is TRBV21-1, the J gene TRBJ2-5; the table's TRBD2 call for D was not verified on the DNA. TRBV21-1 is a pseudogene. The CDR3 has 17 amino acids. The CDR3 region is CASSKALLAGGQETQYF. The CDR3 bases are TGTGCCAGCAGCAAAGCTTTACTAGCGGGTGGACAAGAGACCCAGTACTTC.

Only a few counts were recorded for this clone. This chain links TRBV29-1 with TRBJ1-2; D call uncertain. Germline lookup yields CDR1 SQVTM and CDR2 ANQGSEA. Between the trimmed V and J ends, which lost 4 bases and 0 bases, there was a span of 9 bases. The CDR3 has 13 residues. The CDR3 sequence: CSVVSRTNYGYTF. CDR3 sequence (DNA): TGCAGCGTTGTAAGCAGAACTAACTATGGCTACACCTTC.

This clone turned up a few times. The chain carries TRBV29-1 and TRBJ2-7; D may be TRBD1 (6 bases). The germline V gene encodes CDR1 SQVTM and CDR2 ANQGSEA. The V and J ends lost 7 bases and 3 bases respectively, with 10 bases between them. The CDR3 is made up of 11 amino acids. The CDR3 sequence is CSGGRGYEQYF. The CDR3 DNA sequence: TGCAGCGGAGGCAGGGGCTACGAGCAGTACTTC.

This chain joins TRBV29-1 and TRBJ2-3; 11 bases match TRBD1. This CDR3 region has 15 residues. Germline-derived CDR1 and CDR2 are SQVTM and ANQGSEA. The V gene end was trimmed by 7 bases and the J gene end by 3 bases; junction bases not matched to a gene: 9. The CDR3 here is CSADSGTGGTDTQYF. In nucleotides, the CDR3 is TGCAGCGCCGATTCCGGGACAGGGGGGACAGATACGCAGTATTTT.

This clone was recorded once. V gene TRBV29-1 combines with J gene TRBJ1-2, with TRBD1 matching 7 bases. The CDR3 is 13 residues long. CDR1 and CDR2 (germline): SQVTM, ANQGSEA. V lost 7 bases and J lost 6; bases outside the gene matches: 11. The CDR3 DNA is TGCAGCGGGGGGAAAGGGGGCCTGGATGGCTACACCTTC. This gives the protein CSGGKGGLDGYTF. Using reference TRBV29-1 and TRBJ1-2 for the parts outside the CDR3, the full variable domain is SAVISQKPSRDICQRGTSLTIQCQVDSQVTMMFWYRQQPGQSLTLIATANQGSEATYESGFVIDKFPISRPNLTFSTLTVSNMSPEDSSIYLCSGGKGGLDGYTFGSGTRLTVV.

This chain links TRBV5-6 with TRBJ2-1; 8 bases line up with TRBD1. The germline gives CDR1 SGHDT, CDR2 YYEEEE. Germline trimming cut 5 bases from V and 10 bases from J; bases unmatched to any gene: 8. The CDR3 sequence is 13 residues long. This CDR3 is CASSSGTGSEQFF. Here the CDR3 DNA reads TGTGCCAGCAGTTCCGGGACAGGCTCCGAGCAGTTCTTC.

This chain links TRBV4-2 with TRBJ2-2; D perhaps matches TRBD1 (6 bases). This CDR3 is 15 amino acids long. Germline lookup yields CDR1 LGHNA and CDR2 YNFKEQ. V was cut by 3 bases and J by 5 bases, with 13 bases left in between. The CDR3 DNA reads as TGTGCCAGCAGCCACGGACAGCGAGAAACCGGGGAGCTGTTTTTT. Encoded protein: CASSHGQRETGELFF.

The chain combines TRBV5-1 with TRBJ1-1, with no clear D. There are 15 residues in the CDR3. Germline CDR1 and CDR2: SGHRS and YFSETQ. The V end lost 0 bases, the J end lost 2 bases, and 11 bases lay between the germline ends. CDR3 nucleotides: TGCGCCAGCAGCTTGGGGGCCTTCCAAAACACTGAAGCTTTCTTT. Residues: CASSLGAFQNTEAFF.

The chain recombines TRBV7-9 with TRBJ1-1; D gene uncertain. V lost 6 bases and J lost 1, with 15 bases in between. The CDR3 length is 15 residues. Germline assignment: CDR1 SEHNR and CDR2 FQNEAQ (reference sequence). The CDR3 DNA sequence: TGTGCCAGCAGGCCCATAAATAACCCGAACACTGAAGCTTTCTTT. Its protein product is CASRPINNPNTEAFF.

This clone has only a few counts. V and J are TRBV2 and TRBJ2-7; the match to TRBD1 covers 7 bases. Unmatched junction bases numbered 2, after V lost 5 bases and J lost 4 bases. CDR1 and CDR2 from the germline V gene are SNHLY and FYNNEI. This CDR3 spans 12 amino acids. The CDR3 bases are TGTGCCAGCAGTCGGGACAGTTACGAGCAGTACTTC. It codes for CASSRDSYEQYF.

As to this clone: Within the sample, other DNA sequences also encode this same CDR3. The gene calls are TRBV4-1 and TRBJ1-2, with D possibly matching TRBD1 (5 bases). The V end lost 2 bases, the J end lost 5 bases, and 9 bases lay between the germline ends. Germline V CDR1 and CDR2: MGHRA, YSYEKL. The CDR3 consists of 13 residues. CDR3 sequence: CASSQTGGYGYTF. The DNA of the CDR3 is TGCGCCAGCAGCCAAACCGGGGGGTATGGCTACACCTTC.

The CDR3 DNA sequence: TGTGCCAGCAGCCGGGTAGAGACCCAGTACTTC. Its translation: CASSRVETQYF. The J gene is TRBJ2-5, the V gene TRBV9; D unresolved. Germline V gene data show CDR1 as SGDLS and CDR2 as YYNGEE. The V end lost 4 bases, the J end lost 4 bases, and 5 bases lay between the germline ends. CDR3 size: 11 residues.

The V call is TRBV5-6, the J call TRBJ1-1; 9 nucleotides line up with TRBD1. CDR3 length: 13 amino acids. Trimming at V came to 4 bases and at J to 9 bases, leaving 7 bases not matched to a gene. The germline gives CDR1 SGHDT, CDR2 YYEEEE. The CDR3 reads CASSAGQGMKAFF. The CDR3 nucleotides read TGTGCCAGCAGCGCTGGACAGGGGATGAAAGCTTTCTTT.

The chain combines TRBV9 with TRBJ2-3, with D perhaps TRBD2 (6 bases). The CDR3 loop spans 16 amino acids. Germline V CDR1 and CDR2: SGDLS, YYNGEE. The V and J ends lost 3 bases and 1 base respectively, with 15 bases between them. CDR3 DNA: TGTGCCAGCAGCGCCCTTAGTGGCGGGGGCACAGATACGCAGTATTTT. This gives the protein CASSALSGGGTDTQYF.

The gene calls are TRBV7-3 and TRBJ2-3; 8 nucleotides align to TRBD1. V gave up 5 bases and J gave up 1 base; unmatched junction bases: 2. Germline V gene lookup returns CDR1 SGHTA and CDR2 FQGTGA. This CDR3 is 14 amino acids long. The chain's CDR3 is CASSQDRGTDTQYF. The CDR3 coding sequence is TGTGCCAGCAGCCAGGACAGGGGCACAGATACGCAGTATTTT. Full variable domain (remainder filled in from reference TRBV7-3 and TRBJ2-3): GAGVSQTPSNKVTEKGKYVELRCDPISGHTALYWYRQSLGQGPEFLIYFQGTGAADDSGLPNDRFFAVRPEGSVSTLKIQRTERGDSAVYLCASSQDRGTDTQYFGPGTRLTVL.

This sequence joins TRBV2 and TRBJ2-5; D is unresolved. Trimming shortened V by 7 bases and J by 4 bases, and 7 bases separated the two germline ends. Germline V gives CDR1 SNHLY, CDR2 FYNNEI. The CDR3 is 11 amino acids. DNA of the CDR3: TGTGCCAGCATGTTTGGAGAGACCCAGTACTTC. It translates to CASMFGETQYF.

The chain couples TRBV15 to TRBJ2-2; D may be TRBD2 (5 bases). Germline CDR1 is LNHNV and CDR2 is YYDKDF (reference sequence). This CDR3 spans 18 amino acids. V lost 5 bases and J 3 bases, leaving 22 bases between the germline ends. The CDR3: CATSGPSWAVEDTGELFF. The CDR3 DNA reads as TGTGCCACCAGCGGGCCTAGTTGGGCAGTGGAGGACACCGGGGAGCTGTTTTTT.

The rearrangement joins TRBV29-1 to TRBJ1-6, with 7 positions matching TRBD1. Germline CDR1 and CDR2: SQVTM and ANQGSEA. The V and J ends lost 5 bases and 6 bases, in that order; junction bases with no gene match: 4. This CDR3 region has 13 residues. The CDR3 DNA reads as TGCAGCGTTCAACAGGGGAGTAATTCACCCCTCCACTTT. Translation: CSVQQGSNSPLHF.

This sequence joins TRBV19 and TRBJ1-1; no definite D call. Germline CDR1 is LNHDA and CDR2 is SQIVND (reference sequence). This CDR3 is 13 amino acids long. Deletions cut 3 bases from V and 4 bases from J, with 9 bases between. CDR3 nucleotide sequence: TGTGCCAGTAGTATGAGCTGGGTCACTGAAGCTTTCTTT. Amino acid sequence: CASSMSWVTEAFF.

Concerning this clone itself: The sample has other DNA sequences that encode this CDR3 too. The chain is built from TRBV29-1 and TRBJ1-1; D gene ambiguous. The germline CDR1 and CDR2 sequences are SQVTM and ANQGSEA. CDR3 length equals 12 residues. With 6 bases removed from V and 1 base from J, the gap between germline ends came to 9 bases. The CDR3 DNA reads as TGCAGCGTCGACCGGCGGAACACTGAAGCTTTCTTT. Translated, it gives CSVDRRNTEAFF.